The TCR beta chain described here comes from a study of T cells in tuberculosis. Method: immunoSEQ multiplex PCR; TCRdb's copy keeps in-frame clones and lacks some. The profile shows 25,000 to 35,000 clones, roughly 89% of them singletons. V trimming: 8 bases; J trimming: 2 bases; junction bases outside the gene matches: 2. CDR3 size: 12 residues. CDR1 and CDR2 (germline): ENHRY, SYGVKD. Adolescents were screened for latent TB by skin test and IGRA. The specimen sequenced was PBMCs. The receptor was derived from a donor between 10 and 35 years old with latent tuberculosis or without tuberculosis infection. V and J are TRBV10-3 and TRBJ2-5, with 7 bases identical to TRBD1. The CDR3 reads CAIGTDQETQYF. CDR3 coding DNA: TGTGCCATCGGGACAGATCAAGAGACCCAGTACTTC.